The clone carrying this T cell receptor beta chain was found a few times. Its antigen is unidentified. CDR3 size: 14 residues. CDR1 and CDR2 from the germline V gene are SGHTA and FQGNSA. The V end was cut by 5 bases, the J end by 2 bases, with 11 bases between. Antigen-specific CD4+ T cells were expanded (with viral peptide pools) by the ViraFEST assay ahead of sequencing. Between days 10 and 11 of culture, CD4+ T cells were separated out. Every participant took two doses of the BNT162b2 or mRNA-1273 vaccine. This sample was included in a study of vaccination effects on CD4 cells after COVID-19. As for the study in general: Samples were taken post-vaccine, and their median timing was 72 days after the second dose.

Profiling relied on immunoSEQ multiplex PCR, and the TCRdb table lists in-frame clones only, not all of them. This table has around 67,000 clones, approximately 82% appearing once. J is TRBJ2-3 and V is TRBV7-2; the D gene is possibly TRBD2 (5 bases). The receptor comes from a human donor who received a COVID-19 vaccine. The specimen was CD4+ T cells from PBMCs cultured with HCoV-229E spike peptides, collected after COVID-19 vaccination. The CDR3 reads CASSPRLLTDTQYF. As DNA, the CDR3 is TGTGCCAGCAGCCCCCGACTACTCACAGATACGCAGTATTTT.